Listed here are 27 T cell receptor beta chains from one sample, sequenced in a study of blood T cell repertoires in COVID-19. Using immunoSEQ multiplex PCR, the repertoire was profiled, and TCRdb retains in-frame clones only, with some absent. The data show about 20,000 clones, less than 95% seen once. Sequenced: peripheral blood. Receptor source: a human donor in a cohort sampled during active COVID-19.

This clone was seen a handful of times. The chain links TRBV4-1 to TRBJ1-2; D gene unclear. The V end lost 1 base, the J end lost 4 bases, and 13 bases lay between the germline ends. CDR1 is MGHRA and CDR2 is YSYEKL in the germline V gene. The CDR3 consists of 15 residues. DNA for the CDR3: TGCGCCAGCAGCCAAGGTTTAGTTTCTGGCTATGGCTACACCTTC. It encodes CASSQGLVSGYGYTF.

CDR3 in DNA: TGTGCCAGCACCTTACAGGGGGGTGAAGCTTTCTTT. It translates to CASTLQGGEAFF. The V call is TRBV6-5, the J call TRBJ1-1, with TRBD1 identical over 8 bases. The CDR3 runs 12 residues. Germline V gene data show CDR1 as MNHEY and CDR2 as SVGAGI. With 7 bases clipped from V and 7 bases from J, the junction kept 5 bases outside the gene matches.

The chain links TRBV18 to TRBJ1-3; perhaps TRBD1 as D (6 bases). Germline CDR1 reads KGHSH; CDR2 reads LQKENI. This CDR3 has 14 amino acids. The V gene lost 4 bases and the J gene lost 0 bases, with 7 bases spanning the gap. DNA for the CDR3: TGTGCCAGCTCACTGACAGGCTCTGGAAACACCATATATTTT. Protein sequence: CASSLTGSGNTIYF.

This rearrangement joins TRBV2 to TRBJ1-5; D call uncertain. CDR3 length equals 15 residues. Germline V lookup: CDR1 SNHLY, CDR2 FYNNEI. Trimming left V 6 bases short and J 2 bases short, with 14 bases between. The CDR3 region is CASSSRLAGNQPQHF. As DNA, the CDR3 is TGTGCCAGCAGCTCTCGACTGGCGGGCAATCAGCCCCAGCATTTT.

The V gene is TRBV20-1, the J gene TRBJ2-7, with 7 bases lining up with TRBD2. Germline V lookup: CDR1 DFQATT, CDR2 SNEGSKA (reference sequence). V dropped 3 bases and J dropped 7; count of bases not matched to a gene: 9. The CDR3 has 13 residues. The CDR3, as DNA: TGCAGTGCTAGTTTGGCGGGAGAACTTGAGCAGTACGTC. Translating it yields CSASLAGELEQYV.

This sequence joins TRBV27 and TRBJ1-2; no firm D call. The V gene's germline CDR1 is MNHEY and CDR2 SMNVEV (reference sequence). The V and J ends lost 3 bases and 0 bases respectively, with 8 bases between them. CDR3 size: 14 residues. The CDR3 region has the DNA TGTGCCAGCAGTTTTCGCAGAACTAACTATGGCTACACCTTC. Translated, it gives CASSFRRTNYGYTF.

The chain links TRBV7-2 to TRBJ2-2; the D gene is possibly TRBD1 (6 bases). The germline V gene has CDR1 SGHTA and CDR2 FQGNSA. Deletions cut 3 bases from V and 6 bases from J, with 17 bases between. CDR3 length equals 16 residues. The DNA for the CDR3 is TGTGCCAGCAGCTTGGCGAGCCTCAGGGGAGCCGGGGAGCTGTTTTTT. This translates into CASSLASLRGAGELFF.

This chain connects TRBV9 to TRBJ2-3; D gene ambiguous. CDR1 is SGDLS, CDR2 YYNGEE, per germline. The length of the CDR3 is 16 residues. Between the trimmed V and J ends, which lost 3 bases and 4 bases, there was a span of 18 bases. For the CDR3, the DNA is TGTGCCAGCAGCGCCGCCTCTCCGAGAGTGGCAGATACGCAGTATTTT. Translated: CASSAASPRVADTQYF. Using reference TRBV9 and TRBJ2-3 for the parts outside the CDR3, the full variable domain is DSGVTQTPKHLITATGQRVTLRCSPRSGDLSVYWYQQSLDQGLQFLIQYYNGEERAKGNILERFSAQQFPDLHSELNLSSLELGDSALYFCASSAASPRVADTQYFGPGTRLTVL.

The CDR3 spells CASSLGQGSKKLFF. The DNA of the CDR3 is TGTGCCAGCAGCTTGGGACAGGGTAGTAAAAAACTGTTTTTT. The chain is built from TRBV5-5 and TRBJ1-4; TRBD1 aligns across 7 bases. Unmatched junction bases numbered 5, after V lost 0 bases and J lost 9 bases. There are 14 residues in the CDR3. CDR1 and CDR2 from the germline V gene are SGHKS and YYEKEE (reference sequence).

The CDR3 sequence is CASRDRPQETQYF. For the CDR3, the DNA is TGTGCCAGTAGGGACAGACCCCAAGAGACCCAGTACTTC. The chain employs TRBV19 and TRBJ2-5, with D possibly being TRBD1 (6 bases). The CDR3 contains 13 residues. The V end was cut by 6 bases, the J end by 1 base, with 9 bases between. Germline V lookup: CDR1 LNHDA, CDR2 SQIVND (reference sequence).

The chain employs TRBV6-4 and TRBJ1-5, with a weak D call TRBD1 (5 bases). Germline loops: CDR1 MRHNA, CDR2 SNTAGT. Trimming pared 8 bases from V and 5 bases from J, leaving 10 bases between. The CDR3 length is 12 residues. This CDR3 is CASVTDHQPQHF. In DNA, the CDR3 is TGTGCCAGCGTGACAGATCATCAGCCCCAGCATTTT.

J is TRBJ2-1 and V is TRBV7-6; 8 positions match TRBD2. The CDR3 has 17 residues. Unmatched junction bases numbered 10, after V lost 5 bases and J lost 1 base. Germline CDR1 SGHVS, CDR2 FNYEAQ. The CDR3 here is CASSTTTGGHSYNEQFF. As DNA, the CDR3 is TGTGCCAGCAGCACCACCACGGGGGGGCATTCCTACAATGAGCAGTTCTTC.

This chain uses TRBV5-5 with TRBJ2-5, with 9 positions matching TRBD2. The CDR3 extends over 17 amino acids. Germline V gene lookup returns CDR1 SGHKS and CDR2 YYEKEE (reference sequence). Trimming took 6 bases from V and 4 from J; bases not matched to a gene: 16. The CDR3 DNA reads as TGTGCCAGCACCCTGAGATGGCGGGGGGGCTATGGAGAGACCCAGTACTTC. It codes for CASTLRWRGGYGETQYF.

This chain connects TRBV7-2 to TRBJ2-1; no firm D call. The germline V and J ends were trimmed by 2 bases and 8 bases, with 7 bases remaining between them. This CDR3 comprises 12 residues. Germline lookup yields CDR1 SGHTA and CDR2 FQGNSA. In DNA, the CDR3 is TGTGCCAGCAGCTTACTTGAGTATGAGCAGTTCTTC. Translating it yields CASSLLEYEQFF.

The V and J genes are TRBV19 and TRBJ2-2, with 13 bases that match TRBD2. The CDR3 is 17 amino acids. V was pared by 1 base and J by 6 bases, with 5 bases of the junction left unmatched. Per the germline V gene, CDR1 is LNHDA and CDR2 is SQIVND (reference sequence). CDR3 protein: CASSIAPGTSGAGELFF. The CDR3 DNA reads TGTGCCAGTAGTATAGCCCCGGGGACTAGCGGGGCCGGGGAGCTGTTTTTT.

V is TRBV7-2 and J is TRBJ2-1; 7 bases fit TRBD2. V shed 5 bases, J shed 9 bases, and the junction held 10 bases outside the gene matches. The length of the CDR3 is 14 residues. Germline V gene sequence: CDR1 SGHTA, CDR2 FQGNSA. CDR3 nucleotide sequence: TGTGCCAGCAGCCCCCAGGGAGGGGTGACTGAGCAGTTCTTC. As protein: CASSPQGGVTEQFF.

With respect to this clone: This specimen includes other DNA sequences encoding the same CDR3. The rearrangement uses TRBV5-1 and TRBJ2-3, with 10 bases fitting TRBD2. Per germline, CDR1 SGHRS and CDR2 YFSETQ. CDR3 length: 16 amino acids. V lost 2 bases, J lost 4 bases, and 7 bases stayed unmatched. The CDR3 coding sequence is TGCGCCAGCAGCTTATTGTTAGCGGGGGGTTCAGATACGCAGTATTTT. This sequence encodes CASSLLLAGGSDTQYF.

This sequence joins TRBV7-2 and TRBJ2-3, with 10 bases lining up with TRBD2. V lost 2 bases and J lost 6; bases outside the gene matches: 8. Looked up from germline, CDR1 is SGHTA and CDR2 is FQGNSA. The CDR3 totals 16 residues. The CDR3: CASSLKLAGARDTQYF. DNA for the CDR3: TGTGCCAGCAGCTTAAAGCTAGCGGGAGCGCGTGATACGCAGTATTTT.

This chain joins TRBV25-1 and TRBJ1-4; D call uncertain. CDR3 length: 13 residues. CDR1 is MGHDK, CDR2 SYGVNS, per germline. Deletions cut 3 bases from V and 10 bases from J, with 12 bases between. CDR3 sequence (DNA): TGTGCCAGCAGTGACAACGGGATTGGAAAACTGTTTTTT. Protein sequence: CASSDNGIGKLFF.

This clone occurred a few times. The CDR3 nucleotides read TGCGCCAGCAGCTTGGCCGTCCTAGCGGGGACTAATGAGCAGTTCTTC. Residues: CASSLAVLAGTNEQFF. The chain couples TRBV5-1 to TRBJ2-1; 9 bases are shared with TRBD2. The CDR3 sequence is 16 residues long. V shed 0 bases, J shed 7 bases, and the junction held 8 bases outside the gene matches. Germline-derived CDR1 and CDR2 are SGHRS and YFSETQ.

The V call is TRBV7-3, the J call TRBJ2-1; TRBD2 agrees at 10 bases. Germline V lookup: CDR1 SGHTA, CDR2 FQGTGA. The V and J ends lost 4 bases and 2 bases, in that order; junction bases with no gene match: 5. This CDR3 is built from 16 residues. In nucleotides, the CDR3 is TGTGCCAGCAGCTCCGCCGGGACTAGCGCCTACAATGAGCAGTTCTTC. It encodes CASSSAGTSAYNEQFF.

This chain connects TRBV4-2 to TRBJ1-3; TRBD1 matches at 8 bases. The CDR3 totals 15 residues. Germline V gene lookup returns CDR1 LGHNA and CDR2 YNFKEQ. The J segment lost 1 base and the V segment lost 1 base, leaving 0 bases of the junction unmatched. The CDR3 region is CASSQGTGSGNTIYF. The DNA of the CDR3 is TGTGCCAGCAGCCAAGGGACAGGGTCTGGAAACACCATATATTTT.

A single count supports this clone. The CDR3 coding sequence is TGTGCCAGCAGCTTCCCAGGGGGCGACCTCTCTGGGGCCAACGTCCTGACTTTC. Its protein is CASSFPGGDLSGANVLTF. The rearrangement uses TRBV7-2 and TRBJ2-6, with 8 bases fitting TRBD1. V lost 3 bases to trimming and J lost 0 bases; unmatched junction nucleotides: 7. CDR1 and CDR2 (germline): SGHTA, FQGNSA. The CDR3 sequence is 18 residues long.

J is TRBJ2-3 and V is TRBV7-3; D perhaps matches TRBD2 (5 bases). The germline V gene has CDR1 SGHTA and CDR2 FQGTGA. Trimming shortened V by 4 bases and J by 0 bases, and 14 bases separated the two germline ends. CDR3 length equals 16 residues. Written as DNA, the CDR3 is TGTGCCAGCAGCTCAGAGCCAGCGGACAGCACAGATACGCAGTATTTT. Protein product: CASSSEPADSTDTQYF.

This clone was seen a single time. J is TRBJ1-2 and V is TRBV6-5; D is possibly TRBD1 (5 bases). The ends were cut back, 2 bases at V and 2 bases at J, with 9 bases in the middle. The CDR3 loop spans 14 amino acids. Germline V gene data show CDR1 as MNHEY and CDR2 as SVGAGI. This CDR3 reads CASSYGGVNYGYTF. CDR3 coding DNA: TGTGCCAGCAGTTACGGGGGGGTGAACTATGGCTACACCTTC.

V and J are TRBV6-6 and TRBJ2-6, with D tentatively TRBD1 (6 bases). The CDR3 is made up of 16 amino acids. Trimming left V 4 bases short and J 4 bases short, with 14 bases between. Germline CDR1 reads MNHNY; CDR2 reads SVGAGI (reference sequence). CDR3: CASSSPDSFGANVLTF. The CDR3 bases are TGTGCCAGCAGTTCCCCGGACAGCTTCGGGGCCAACGTCCTGACTTTC.

The chain uses TRBV2 and TRBJ1-5; 7 bases are shared with TRBD1. The J segment lost 11 bases and the V segment lost 6 bases, leaving 16 bases of the junction unmatched. In germline, CDR1 is SNHLY, CDR2 FYNNEI. This CDR3 has 15 residues. This CDR3 is CASRDSRGPSLAQHF. CDR3 nucleotides: TGTGCCAGCAGGGACTCAAGGGGGCCCAGTTTGGCCCAGCATTTT.